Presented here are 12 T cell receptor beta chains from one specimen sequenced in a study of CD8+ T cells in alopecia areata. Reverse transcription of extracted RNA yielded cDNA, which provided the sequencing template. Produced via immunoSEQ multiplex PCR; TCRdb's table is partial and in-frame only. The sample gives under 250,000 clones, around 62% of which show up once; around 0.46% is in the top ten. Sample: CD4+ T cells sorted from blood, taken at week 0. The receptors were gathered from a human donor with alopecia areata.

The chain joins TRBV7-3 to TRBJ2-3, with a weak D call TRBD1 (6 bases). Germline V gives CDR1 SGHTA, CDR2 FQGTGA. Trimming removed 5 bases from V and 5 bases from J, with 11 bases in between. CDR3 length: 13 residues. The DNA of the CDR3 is TGTGCCAGCAGCGACCGAGGGGGAGATACGCAGTATTTT. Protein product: CASSDRGGDTQYF.

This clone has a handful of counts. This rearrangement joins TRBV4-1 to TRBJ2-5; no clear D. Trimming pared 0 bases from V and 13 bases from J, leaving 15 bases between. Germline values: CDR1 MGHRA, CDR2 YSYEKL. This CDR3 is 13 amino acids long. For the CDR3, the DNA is TGCGCCAGCAGCCAAGATCTGAGTGTGGCTCGGTACTTC. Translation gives CASSQDLSVARYF.

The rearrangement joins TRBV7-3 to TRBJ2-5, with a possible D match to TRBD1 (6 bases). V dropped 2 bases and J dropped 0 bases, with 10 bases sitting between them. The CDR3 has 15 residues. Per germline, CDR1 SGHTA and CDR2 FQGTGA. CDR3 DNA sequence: TGTGCCAGCAGCTTAGCAGGGACATACCAAGAGACCCAGTACTTC. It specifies CASSLAGTYQETQYF.

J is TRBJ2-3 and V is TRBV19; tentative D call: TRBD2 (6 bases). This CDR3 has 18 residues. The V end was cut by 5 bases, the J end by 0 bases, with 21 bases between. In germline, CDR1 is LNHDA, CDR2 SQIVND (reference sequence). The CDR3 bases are TGTGCCAGTAGTCAGCGAGCCTTAGCGGCCACTAGCACAGATACGCAGTATTTT. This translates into CASSQRALAATSTDTQYF.

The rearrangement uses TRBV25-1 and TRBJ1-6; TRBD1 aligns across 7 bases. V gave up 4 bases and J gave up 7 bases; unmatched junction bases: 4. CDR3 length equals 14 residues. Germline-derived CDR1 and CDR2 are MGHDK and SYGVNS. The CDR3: CASSAGTANSPLHF. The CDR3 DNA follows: TGTGCCAGCAGTGCCGGGACAGCCAATTCACCCCTCCACTTT.

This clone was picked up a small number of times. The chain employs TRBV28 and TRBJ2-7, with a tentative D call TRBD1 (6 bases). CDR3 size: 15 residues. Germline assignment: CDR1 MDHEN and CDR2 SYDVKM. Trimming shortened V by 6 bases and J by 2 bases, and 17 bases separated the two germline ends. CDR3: CASSGSGESPYEQYF. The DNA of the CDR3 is TGTGCCAGCAGCGGCTCAGGGGAATCCCCCTACGAGCAGTACTTC.

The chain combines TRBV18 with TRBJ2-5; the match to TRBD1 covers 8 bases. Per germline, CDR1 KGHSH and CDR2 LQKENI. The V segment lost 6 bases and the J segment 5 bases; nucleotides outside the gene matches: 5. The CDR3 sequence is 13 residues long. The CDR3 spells CASSQGALETQYF. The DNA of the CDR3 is TGTGCCAGCTCTCAGGGGGCGCTCGAGACCCAGTACTTC.

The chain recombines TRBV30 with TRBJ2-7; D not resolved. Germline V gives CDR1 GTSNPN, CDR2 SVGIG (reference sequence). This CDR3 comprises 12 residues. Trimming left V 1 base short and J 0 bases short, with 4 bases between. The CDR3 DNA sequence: TGTGCCTGGAGTGCAAACTCCTACGAGCAGTACTTC. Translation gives CAWSANSYEQYF.

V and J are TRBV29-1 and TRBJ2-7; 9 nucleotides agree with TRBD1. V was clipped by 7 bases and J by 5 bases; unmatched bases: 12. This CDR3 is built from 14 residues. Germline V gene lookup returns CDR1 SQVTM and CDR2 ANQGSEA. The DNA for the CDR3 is TGCAGCGCCCTCCGGGACAGGGTGACAGACGAGCAGTACTTC. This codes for CSALRDRVTDEQYF.

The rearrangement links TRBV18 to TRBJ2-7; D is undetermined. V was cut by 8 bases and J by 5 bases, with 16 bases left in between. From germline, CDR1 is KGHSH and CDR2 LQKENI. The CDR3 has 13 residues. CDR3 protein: CASRMEPADEQYF. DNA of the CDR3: TGTGCCAGCCGCATGGAGCCGGCGGACGAGCAGTACTTC.

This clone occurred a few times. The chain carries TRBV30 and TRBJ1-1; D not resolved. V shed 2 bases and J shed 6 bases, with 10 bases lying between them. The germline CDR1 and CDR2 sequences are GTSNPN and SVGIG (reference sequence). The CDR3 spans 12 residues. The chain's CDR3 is CAWSNQIPEAFF. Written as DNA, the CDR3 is TGTGCCTGGAGTAACCAGATCCCTGAAGCTTTCTTT.

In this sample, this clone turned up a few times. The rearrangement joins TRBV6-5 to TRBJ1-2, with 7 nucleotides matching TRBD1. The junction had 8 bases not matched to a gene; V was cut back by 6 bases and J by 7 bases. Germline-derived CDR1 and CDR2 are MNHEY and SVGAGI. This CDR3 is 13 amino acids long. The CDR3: CASRTTGEPGYTF. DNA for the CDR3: TGTGCCAGCAGAACCACAGGGGAGCCTGGCTACACCTTC.